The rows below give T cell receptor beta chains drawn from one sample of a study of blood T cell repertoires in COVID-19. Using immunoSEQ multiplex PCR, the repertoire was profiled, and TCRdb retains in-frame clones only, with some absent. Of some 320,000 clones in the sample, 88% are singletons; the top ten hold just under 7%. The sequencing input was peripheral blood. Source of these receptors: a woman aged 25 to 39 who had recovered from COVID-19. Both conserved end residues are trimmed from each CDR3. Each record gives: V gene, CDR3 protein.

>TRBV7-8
ASSLGARQGYNSPLH
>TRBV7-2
ASSLVLGLGYEQY
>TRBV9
ASSAPPGEGNEQF
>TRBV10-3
AISESRVRELF
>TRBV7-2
ASSFHGGGPIGTQY
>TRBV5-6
ASSLRNARHPQH
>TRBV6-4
ASSAGQGNYGYT
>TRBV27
ASNTALSYNSPLH
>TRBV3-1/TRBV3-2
ASSLGLAGSGGELF
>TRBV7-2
ASSLTSGGAGTQY
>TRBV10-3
AISESYAEFNEKLF
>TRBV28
ASTGDRGHQQY
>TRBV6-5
ASRPANSYGYT
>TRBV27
ASSVRGLEGSYNEQF
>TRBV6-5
ASSYGFRLSNTEAF
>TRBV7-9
ASCGRQETQY
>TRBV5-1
ASSLGGGPDTQY
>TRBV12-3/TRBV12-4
ASSISSPDTQY
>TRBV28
AILLQGNTEAF
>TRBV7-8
ASSPQGGNTIY
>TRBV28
ASRLGQLNEKLF
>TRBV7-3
ASSSTGKTEAF
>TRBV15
ATSRDSGTGGRGETQY
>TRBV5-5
ASSPHRLDREARFGEKLF
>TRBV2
ASSDQGNTEAF
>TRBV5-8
ASSIPGQGVQQF
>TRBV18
ASSLQGGGNGYT
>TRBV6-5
ASSFAQGRWGNEQF
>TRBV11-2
ASRSSYEQY
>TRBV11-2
ASNTGGSEQY
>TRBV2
ASRGIGGSNTEAF
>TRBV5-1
ASRSGQGDEQY
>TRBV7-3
ASSKGANTEAF
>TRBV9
ASSVLAGGRTGELF
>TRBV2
ASKLGTSGGEQY
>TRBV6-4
ASRRLDSAGELF
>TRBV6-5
ASSYTDTGAEAF
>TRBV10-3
AISERAAREIETQY
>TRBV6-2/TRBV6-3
ASSRWTGPFSYNEQF
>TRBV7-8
ASSFFKAGTEAF
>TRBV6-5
ASSYSGGFWETQY
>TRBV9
ASSVGWRGGYT
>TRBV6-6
ASRRTGGLNTEAF
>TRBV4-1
ASSQDWAQGGFPGANVLT
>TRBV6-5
ASVKSRQGNTEAF
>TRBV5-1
ASSLAAGAELF
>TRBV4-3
ASSQLTVGELF
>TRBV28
ASSWGGEGYT
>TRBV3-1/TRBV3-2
ASSRQGVAEKLF
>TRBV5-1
ASSLEGRGRSYEQY
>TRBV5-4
ASSSGSTGVSYTQY